Presented here are 26 T cell receptor beta chains from one specimen sequenced in a study of blood T cell repertoires in COVID-19. The table came from immunoSEQ multiplex PCR; TCRdb's copy has only in-frame clones and leaves some out. This sample has about 64,000 clones, with 82% found just once. Input material: peripheral blood. Receptors originate from a human donor in a cohort sampled during active COVID-19.

The J gene is TRBJ2-1, the V gene TRBV3-1 (or the pseudogene TRBV3-2); 7 nucleotides match TRBD2. In germline, CDR1 is LGHDT, CDR2 YNNKEL (reference sequence). V trimming: 7 bases; J trimming: 5 bases; junction bases outside the gene matches: 8. The CDR3 loop spans 14 amino acids. CDR3 bases: TGTGCCAGCACCCCCGGGACTACCAACAATGAGCAGTTCTTC. Translated, it gives CASTPGTTNNEQFF.

This clone was detected a few times. In nucleotides, the CDR3 is TGCGCCAGCAGCCTCAGGGGTGGGGTCGGAGAGACCCAGTACTTC. Protein sequence: CASSLRGGVGETQYF. The genes are TRBV4-1 and TRBJ2-5, with D possibly TRBD1 on 6 matching bases. Germline V gene lookup returns CDR1 MGHRA and CDR2 YSYEKL. The CDR3 contains 15 residues. The germline V and J ends were trimmed by 4 bases and 4 bases, with 16 bases remaining between them.

The CDR3 DNA follows: TGTGCCAGCACCCGGGGGGGACCTTATAATTCACCCCTCCACTTT. Amino acids: CASTRGGPYNSPLHF. The V call is TRBV6-5, the J call TRBJ1-6; D is perhaps TRBD1 (5 bases). Deletions cut 7 bases from V and 4 bases from J, with 14 bases between. The germline V gene has CDR1 MNHEY and CDR2 SVGAGI. This CDR3 has 15 residues.

The chain combines TRBV2 with TRBJ2-5, with TRBD1 matching over 9 bases. Germline CDR1 is SNHLY and CDR2 is FYNNEI. V was pared by 7 bases and J by 4 bases, with 4 bases of the junction left unmatched. This CDR3 comprises 13 residues. The CDR3 reads CASNNRGRETQYF. The CDR3 DNA sequence: TGTGCCAGCAACAACAGGGGGCGAGAGACCCAGTACTTC.

The V and J genes are TRBV5-1 and TRBJ1-3; unclear D gene. The germline CDR1 and CDR2 sequences are SGHRS and YFSETQ. CDR3 length: 13 amino acids. V was clipped by 2 bases and J by 2 bases, with 5 bases between them. CDR3 residues: CASSFATGNTIYF. The DNA for the CDR3 is TGCGCCAGCAGCTTCGCGACTGGAAACACCATATATTTT.

V gene TRBV29-1 combines with J gene TRBJ1-4; D perhaps matches TRBD1 (6 bases). CDR1 SQVTM and CDR2 ANQGSEA come from the germline V gene. CDR3 length: 13 residues. Trimming left V 5 bases short and J 4 bases short, with 11 bases between. In DNA form, the CDR3 reads TGCAGCGTTCGTAAGGACAGTAATGAAAAACTGTTTTTT. This translates into CSVRKDSNEKLFF.

The chain is built from TRBV7-6 and TRBJ2-1, with 9 bases identical to TRBD2. In germline, CDR1 is SGHVS, CDR2 FNYEAQ. Germline trimming cut 4 bases from V and 6 bases from J; bases unmatched to any gene: 7. The CDR3 is made up of 15 amino acids. CDR3 protein: CASSSDAGGFNEQFF. CDR3 sequence (DNA): TGTGCCAGCAGCTCCGACGCGGGGGGGTTCAATGAGCAGTTCTTC.

The chain carries TRBV19 and TRBJ2-5; 7 bases are shared with TRBD1. V lost 3 bases and J lost 2; bases outside the gene matches: 6. CDR3 size: 15 residues. Germline assignment: CDR1 LNHDA and CDR2 SQIVND (reference sequence). CDR3 loop: CASSIPTGQQETQYF. Here the CDR3 DNA reads TGTGCCAGTAGTATCCCGACAGGGCAACAAGAGACCCAGTACTTC.

The gene calls are TRBV15 and TRBJ2-5; D possibly corresponds to TRBD1 (6 bases). The germline V gene encodes CDR1 LNHNV and CDR2 YYDKDF (reference sequence). Trimming removed 6 bases at V and 1 base at J, with 9 bases between. The CDR3 is 13 residues long. CDR3 in amino acids: CATRQGFQETQYF. CDR3 nucleotides: TGTGCCACCAGACAGGGATTCCAAGAGACCCAGTACTTC.

The chain links TRBV7-2 to TRBJ2-5, with D unresolved. Germline CDR1 is SGHTA and CDR2 is FQGNSA. V lost 0 bases, J lost 2 bases, and 4 bases lay in between. The CDR3 consists of 13 residues. DNA of the CDR3: TGTGCCAGCAGCTTAGCTTTACAAGAGACCCAGTACTTC. Translating gives CASSLALQETQYF.

This chain links TRBV29-1 with TRBJ2-3; TRBD1 agrees at 7 bases. The CDR3 has 12 amino acids. The germline gives CDR1 SQVTM, CDR2 ANQGSEA. CDR3 sequence (DNA): TGCACCGGGACAGATGACACAGATACGCAGTATTTT. This translates into CTGTDDTDTQYF.

The genes are TRBV5-1 and TRBJ1-3; TRBD1 matches at 7 bases. The J segment lost 0 bases and the V segment lost 4 bases, leaving 7 bases of the junction unmatched. CDR1 and CDR2 (germline): SGHRS, YFSETQ. The CDR3 has 16 residues. The DNA of the CDR3 is TGCGCCAGCAGCAAACTGGACAGGACCTCTGGAAACACCATATATTTT. It codes for CASSKLDRTSGNTIYF.

This chain connects TRBV10-1 to TRBJ2-3; 7 positions match TRBD2. Germline CDR1 and CDR2: WNHNN and SYGVQD (reference sequence). The junction had 12 bases not matched to a gene; V was cut back by 2 bases and J by 4 bases. The CDR3 covers 17 residues. CDR3 nucleotides: TGCGCCAGCAGTGAGACGCGACTAGCCGGGGTGTCAGATACGCAGTATTTT. Translation: CASSETRLAGVSDTQYF.

The gene calls are TRBV9 and TRBJ2-3; D may be TRBD2 (7 bases). Germline CDR1 is SGDLS and CDR2 is YYNGEE. V lost 4 bases to trimming and J lost 8 bases, with 23 bases between them. The CDR3 covers 16 residues. The CDR3: CASSPHRGRASATQYF. The CDR3 DNA sequence: TGTGCCAGCAGCCCCCATAGGGGGAGGGCCTCAGCTACGCAGTATTTT.

This clone was detected a few times. V and J are TRBV19 and TRBJ2-7; D is unclear. The CDR3 extends over 15 amino acids. V lost 7 bases, J lost 0 bases, and 16 bases lay in between. The germline gives CDR1 LNHDA, CDR2 SQIVND (reference sequence). CDR3 loop: CASTPRASLSYEQYF. The CDR3 nucleotides read TGTGCCAGTACCCCCCGAGCCTCCCTCTCCTACGAGCAGTACTTC.

The CDR3 region is CATSDLQGREAQETQYF. The CDR3 DNA is TGTGCCACCAGTGATTTGCAAGGACGGGAGGCCCAAGAGACCCAGTACTTC. This chain connects TRBV24-1 to TRBJ2-5; 7 bases agree with TRBD2. Trimming at V came to 0 bases and at J to 1 base, leaving 7 bases not matched to a gene. Germline lookup yields CDR1 KGHDR and CDR2 SFDVKD. The CDR3 extends over 17 amino acids.

This chain links TRBV11-2 with TRBJ2-1; no clear D gene. Looked up from germline, CDR1 is SGHAT and CDR2 is FQNNGV. CDR3 length: 14 amino acids. The V end was cut by 3 bases, the J end by 8 bases, with 14 bases between. CDR3 in DNA: TGTGCCAGCAGCTTGGTCAGGCTTGTCGATGAGCAGTTCTTC. This encodes CASSLVRLVDEQFF.

In DNA form, the CDR3 reads TGTGCCAGCAGCCCGTCGGGGGCTGAAGCTTTCTTT. This sequence encodes CASSPSGAEAFF. The chain links TRBV7-9 to TRBJ1-1; D may be TRBD1 (5 bases). Trimming removed 5 bases at V and 6 bases at J, with 10 bases between. The CDR3 runs 12 residues. Germline assignment: CDR1 SEHNR and CDR2 FQNEAQ (reference sequence). Looking up the rest from reference TRBV7-9 and TRBJ1-1 gives the full variable domain: DTGVSQNPRHKITKRGQNVTFRCDPISEHNRLYWYRQTLGQGPEFLTYFQNEAQLEKSRLLSDRFSAERPKGSFSTLEIQRTEQGDSAMYLCASSPSGAEAFFGQGTRLTVV.

The chain recombines TRBV18 with TRBJ2-3, with 7 nucleotides matching TRBD1. Germline CDR1 is KGHSH and CDR2 is LQKENI. V trimming: 6 bases; J trimming: 5 bases; junction bases outside the gene matches: 5. This CDR3 region has 13 residues. The CDR3 spells CASSENRGDTQYF. The CDR3 DNA follows: TGTGCCAGCTCGGAGAACAGGGGAGATACGCAGTATTTT.

This clone was recorded once. This chain uses TRBV12-3 or TRBV12-4 with TRBJ2-7; D is ambiguous. This CDR3 has 13 amino acids. Trimming removed 1 base from V and 2 bases from J, with 6 bases in between. CDR3 sequence reads: CASSLGTTYEQYF. For the CDR3, the DNA is TGTGCCAGCAGTTTAGGAACTACCTACGAGCAGTACTTC.

J is TRBJ2-2 and V is TRBV27; D is possibly TRBD2 (7 bases). Looked up from germline, CDR1 is MNHEY and CDR2 is SMNVEV (reference sequence). V shed 4 bases and J shed 7 bases, with 13 bases lying between them. This CDR3 is built from 14 residues. CDR3: CASSSGGRGGELFF. DNA for the CDR3: TGTGCCAGCAGTTCGGGGGGCCGGGGCGGGGAGCTGTTTTTT.

The V gene is TRBV2, the J gene TRBJ1-2; TRBD1 is a possible D gene (6 bases). In germline, CDR1 is SNHLY, CDR2 FYNNEI. Trimming took off 7 bases at V and 0 bases at J, with 9 bases between the two ends. This CDR3 contains 13 residues. CDR3 residues: CASKQGANYGYTF. CDR3 coding DNA: TGTGCCAGCAAACAGGGAGCTAACTATGGCTACACCTTC.

The rearrangement links TRBV2 to TRBJ1-5, with a weak D call TRBD1 (6 bases). This CDR3 is 16 amino acids long. Trimming pared 6 bases from V and 3 bases from J, leaving 18 bases between. The germline gives CDR1 SNHLY, CDR2 FYNNEI. The chain's CDR3 is CASRYSLGAPNQPQHF. For the CDR3, the DNA is TGTGCCAGCAGATATTCGCTGGGGGCACCCAATCAGCCCCAGCATTTT.

This clone is a singleton in its sample. The chain carries TRBV6-5 and TRBJ1-2; possible D gene TRBD1, 6 bases. This CDR3 has 15 amino acids. Trimming pared 7 bases from V and 1 base from J, leaving 16 bases between. Per germline, CDR1 MNHEY and CDR2 SVGAGI. The CDR3 nucleotides are TGTGCCAGCAATCCTACAGGGTTCCGTAACTATGGCTACACCTTC. It translates to CASNPTGFRNYGYTF.

This sequence joins TRBV3-1 (or the pseudogene TRBV3-2) and TRBJ1-2, with TRBD1 matching 12 bases. From germline, CDR1 is LGHDT and CDR2 YNNKEL (reference sequence). Trimming removed 1 base from V and 5 bases from J; junction bases left unmatched: 8. The CDR3 covers 17 residues. The CDR3 spells CASSQAGTGGAGYGYTF. The CDR3 nucleotides are TGTGCCAGCAGCCAAGCTGGGACAGGGGGCGCAGGGTATGGCTACACCTTC.

The rearrangement uses TRBV30 and TRBJ2-3; TRBD1 is a possible D gene (6 bases). This CDR3 has 13 residues. Trimming shortened V by 3 bases and J by 6 bases, and 13 bases separated the two germline ends. Looked up from germline, CDR1 is GTSNPN and CDR2 is SVGIG (reference sequence). The CDR3 here is CAWSRNRADTQYF. CDR3 in DNA: TGTGCCTGGAGCCGGAACAGGGCTGATACGCAGTATTTT.